This is a list of T cell receptor beta chains from one sample in a study of post-analysis software for immune sequencing data. MiXCR, applied by TCRdb to the PCR reads, yields one record per CDR3 protein. The sample has fewer than 600,000 distinct CDR3 sequences, over 35% seen once. Sequencing was done on a sample of blood. All receptors come from a girl aged 5-17 years with multiple sclerosis. The CDR3 runs from the conserved cysteine through the conserved F or W. Fields, in order: CDR3 protein, CDR3 DNA, J gene, D gene, clone size, V gene. A D gene is named only where the DNA matches it firmly. Clone size, where shown, is once, few, many, or a class for clones that have expanded.

cdr3_aa: CASSLTGTGFFGYTF; cdr3_nt: TGTGCCAGCAGCCTAACCGGGACAGGGTTTTTTGGCTACACCTTC; j_call: TRBJ1-2; d_call: TRBD1; clone_size: .; v_call: TRBV3-1
cdr3_aa: CASSLEAGDQPQHF; cdr3_nt: TGCGCCAGCAGCTTGGAAGCGGGGGATCAGCCCCAGCATTTT; j_call: TRBJ1-5; d_call: .; clone_size: .; v_call: TRBV5-1
cdr3_aa: CASSQDGGFSYEQYF; cdr3_nt: TGTGCCAGCAGCCAAGATGGGGGGTTCTCCTACGAGCAGTACTTC; j_call: TRBJ2-7; d_call: .; clone_size: few; v_call: TRBV3-1
cdr3_aa: CATSDPIGQGVGSEQFF; cdr3_nt: TGTGCCACCAGTGACCCAATCGGACAGGGGGTAGGCAGTGAGCAGTTCTTC; j_call: TRBJ2-1; d_call: TRBD1; clone_size: .; v_call: TRBV24-1
cdr3_aa: CSAPLTSGGTQYF; cdr3_nt: TGCAGTGCCCCCCTGACTAGCGGGGGGACCCAGTACTTC; j_call: TRBJ2-5; d_call: TRBD2; clone_size: few; v_call: TRBV20-1
cdr3_aa: CASSPGTGVQETQYF; cdr3_nt: TGTGCCAGCAGCCCCGGGACAGGGGTTCAAGAGACCCAGTACTTC; j_call: TRBJ2-5; d_call: TRBD1; clone_size: .; v_call: TRBV7-9
cdr3_aa: CSATPTKRQGYNEQFF; cdr3_nt: TGCAGTGCTACGCCGACCAAACGACAGGGATACAATGAGCAGTTCTTC; j_call: TRBJ2-1; d_call: TRBD1; clone_size: .; v_call: TRBV20-1
cdr3_aa: CSARAYRGSYEQYF; cdr3_nt: TGCAGTGCTCGAGCCTACCGGGGGTCCTACGAGCAGTACTTC; j_call: TRBJ2-7; d_call: .; clone_size: few; v_call: TRBV20-1
cdr3_aa: CSAPSQSYEQFF; cdr3_nt: TGCAGTGCTCCCTCCCAATCGTATGAGCAGTTCTTC; j_call: TRBJ2-1; d_call: .; clone_size: once; v_call: TRBV20-1
cdr3_aa: CSARGLAGPSTDTQYF; cdr3_nt: TGCAGTGCTAGAGGATTAGCGGGGCCTAGCACAGATACGCAGTATTTT; j_call: TRBJ2-3; d_call: TRBD2; clone_size: few; v_call: TRBV20-1
cdr3_aa: CASSVVGLAGAGEQFF; cdr3_nt: TGTGCCAGCAGCGTTGTCGGACTAGCGGGAGCGGGTGAGCAGTTCTTC; j_call: TRBJ2-1; d_call: TRBD2; clone_size: .; v_call: TRBV9
cdr3_aa: CASSWGLAGGPTYEQYF; cdr3_nt: TGTGCCAGCAGCTGGGGACTAGCGGGAGGGCCCACCTACGAGCAGTACTTC; j_call: TRBJ2-7; d_call: TRBD2; clone_size: once; v_call: TRBV13
cdr3_aa: CAISDGQGYGYTF; cdr3_nt: TGTGCCATCAGTGATGGACAGGGGTATGGCTACACCTTC; j_call: TRBJ1-2; d_call: TRBD1; clone_size: .; v_call: TRBV10-3
cdr3_aa: CASSESLREINIQYF; cdr3_nt: TGTGCCAGCAGTGAATCCTTGCGGGAGATAAACATTCAGTACTTC; j_call: TRBJ2-4; d_call: TRBD2; clone_size: few; v_call: TRBV25-1
cdr3_aa: CSAKASATYNEQFF; cdr3_nt: TGCAGTGCTAAGGCTAGCGCAACCTACAATGAGCAGTTCTTC; j_call: TRBJ2-1; d_call: .; clone_size: .; v_call: TRBV20-1
cdr3_aa: CASSPRGIDRETQYF; cdr3_nt: TGTGCCAGCAGCCCCCGAGGTATAGATAGAGAGACCCAGTACTTC; j_call: TRBJ2-5; d_call: .; clone_size: .; v_call: TRBV5-4
cdr3_aa: CATSDRRLADETQYF; cdr3_nt: TGTGCCACCAGTGATCGAAGACTAGCCGACGAGACCCAGTACTTC; j_call: TRBJ2-5; d_call: TRBD2; clone_size: .; v_call: TRBV24-1
cdr3_aa: CASSQQGGTEAFF; cdr3_nt: TGCGCCAGCAGCCAACAGGGTGGCACTGAAGCTTTCTTT; j_call: TRBJ1-1; d_call: .; clone_size: .; v_call: TRBV5-1
cdr3_aa: CASSKRDSQETQYF; cdr3_nt: TGTGCCAGCAGTAAAAGGGACAGCCAAGAGACCCAGTACTTC; j_call: TRBJ2-5; d_call: TRBD1; clone_size: few; v_call: TRBV12-3/TRBV12-4
cdr3_aa: CASSLSGRATDTQYF; cdr3_nt: TGTGCCAGCAGTCTTTCTGGTCGCGCCACAGATACGCAGTATTTT; j_call: TRBJ2-3; d_call: .; clone_size: .; v_call: TRBV12-3/TRBV12-4
cdr3_aa: CASSLFFVSDSETDTQYF; cdr3_nt: TGCGCCAGCAGCTTGTTCTTCGTTTCCGACAGTGAGACAGATACGCAGTATTTT; j_call: TRBJ2-3; d_call: .; clone_size: .; v_call: TRBV5-1
cdr3_aa: CASSWGTGTDHATNEKLFF; cdr3_nt: TGCGCCAGCAGCTGGGGGACCGGGACGGACCATGCAACTAATGAAAAACTGTTTTTT; j_call: TRBJ1-4; d_call: .; clone_size: .; v_call: TRBV5-1
cdr3_aa: CASSLVDRYYEQYF; cdr3_nt: TGTGCCAGCAGCTTGGTTGACAGATACTACGAGCAGTACTTC; j_call: TRBJ2-7; d_call: .; clone_size: few; v_call: TRBV5-8
cdr3_aa: CSAPGLGTQYF; cdr3_nt: TGCAGCGCCCCGGGACTTGGGACCCAGTACTTC; j_call: TRBJ2-5; d_call: .; clone_size: many; v_call: TRBV29-1
cdr3_aa: CASCTGSALNNEQFF; cdr3_nt: TGCGCCAGTTGTACAGGGTCAGCCTTGAACAATGAGCAGTTCTTC; j_call: TRBJ2-1; d_call: .; clone_size: .; v_call: TRBV5-1
cdr3_aa: CAIRPGQGARETQYF; cdr3_nt: TGTGCCATCAGACCGGGACAGGGGGCGCGGGAGACCCAGTACTTC; j_call: TRBJ2-5; d_call: TRBD1; clone_size: few; v_call: TRBV10-3
cdr3_aa: CASSFPGTQYF; cdr3_nt: TGTGCCAGCAGCTTTCCCGGGACCCAGTACTTC; j_call: TRBJ2-5; d_call: .; clone_size: .; v_call: TRBV7-9
cdr3_aa: CASSLLQDTQETQYF; cdr3_nt: TGTGCCAGCAGCTTGTTGCAGGATACCCAAGAGACCCAGTACTTC; j_call: TRBJ2-5; d_call: .; clone_size: few; v_call: TRBV5-5
cdr3_aa: CASSYVTTGNTEAFF; cdr3_nt: TGTGCCAGCAGCTACGTTACGACAGGGAACACTGAAGCTTTCTTT; j_call: TRBJ1-1; d_call: .; clone_size: few; v_call: TRBV9
cdr3_aa: CASSLFAVESSGANVLTF; cdr3_nt: TGTGCCAGCAGTTTATTCGCAGTGGAATCCTCTGGGGCCAACGTCCTGACTTTC; j_call: TRBJ2-6; d_call: .; clone_size: .; v_call: TRBV27
cdr3_aa: CSGEGPSNTEAFF; cdr3_nt: TGCAGCGGAGAGGGACCCTCGAACACTGAAGCTTTCTTT; j_call: TRBJ1-1; d_call: .; clone_size: .; v_call: TRBV29-1
cdr3_aa: CASRTGGAIGNQPQHF; cdr3_nt: TGTGCCAGCAGGACGGGGGGGGCGATCGGCAATCAGCCCCAGCATTTT; j_call: TRBJ1-5; d_call: .; clone_size: few; v_call: TRBV12-3/TRBV12-4
cdr3_aa: CASISRALGAGELFF; cdr3_nt: TGTGCCAGCATATCCAGGGCCCTGGGCGCCGGGGAGCTGTTTTTT; j_call: TRBJ2-2; d_call: .; clone_size: .; v_call: TRBV12-3/TRBV12-4
cdr3_aa: CAGQGLNQPQHF; cdr3_nt: TGTGCCGGACAGGGTTTGAATCAGCCCCAGCATTTT; j_call: TRBJ1-5; d_call: TRBD1; clone_size: few; v_call: TRBV28
cdr3_aa: CSARGRRGNEQFF; cdr3_nt: TGCAGTGCTCGCGGCCGTCGGGGCAATGAGCAGTTCTTC; j_call: TRBJ2-1; d_call: .; clone_size: few; v_call: TRBV20-1
cdr3_aa: CSARGGEGTDTQYF; cdr3_nt: TGCAGTGCTAGAGGGGGAGAGGGAACAGATACGCAGTATTTT; j_call: TRBJ2-3; d_call: .; clone_size: .; v_call: TRBV20-1
cdr3_aa: CASSKDRASNQPQHF; cdr3_nt: TGCGCCAGCAGCAAGGACAGGGCGAGCAATCAGCCCCAGCATTTT; j_call: TRBJ1-5; d_call: TRBD1; clone_size: .; v_call: TRBV4-1
cdr3_aa: CAWSVLGQSLYEQYF; cdr3_nt: TGTGCCTGGAGTGTACTGGGACAGTCACTCTACGAGCAGTACTTC; j_call: TRBJ2-7; d_call: TRBD1; clone_size: .; v_call: TRBV30
cdr3_aa: CASSPRGQLQETQYF; cdr3_nt: TGCGCCAGCAGCCCCCGGGGGCAGCTCCAAGAGACCCAGTACTTC; j_call: TRBJ2-5; d_call: .; clone_size: .; v_call: TRBV4-1
cdr3_aa: CASARTWGREGEQYF; cdr3_nt: TGTGCCAGCGCCAGAACCTGGGGACGCGAGGGGGAGCAGTACTTC; j_call: TRBJ2-5; d_call: .; clone_size: .; v_call: TRBV9
cdr3_aa: CASSLDSTGTDTQYF; cdr3_nt: TGCGCCAGCAGCTTGGACTCCACCGGCACAGATACGCAGTATTTT; j_call: TRBJ2-3; d_call: .; clone_size: .; v_call: TRBV5-1
cdr3_aa: CSARKQGEQYF; cdr3_nt: TGCAGTGCTAGAAAGCAGGGCGAGCAGTACTTC; j_call: TRBJ2-7; d_call: .; clone_size: .; v_call: TRBV20-1